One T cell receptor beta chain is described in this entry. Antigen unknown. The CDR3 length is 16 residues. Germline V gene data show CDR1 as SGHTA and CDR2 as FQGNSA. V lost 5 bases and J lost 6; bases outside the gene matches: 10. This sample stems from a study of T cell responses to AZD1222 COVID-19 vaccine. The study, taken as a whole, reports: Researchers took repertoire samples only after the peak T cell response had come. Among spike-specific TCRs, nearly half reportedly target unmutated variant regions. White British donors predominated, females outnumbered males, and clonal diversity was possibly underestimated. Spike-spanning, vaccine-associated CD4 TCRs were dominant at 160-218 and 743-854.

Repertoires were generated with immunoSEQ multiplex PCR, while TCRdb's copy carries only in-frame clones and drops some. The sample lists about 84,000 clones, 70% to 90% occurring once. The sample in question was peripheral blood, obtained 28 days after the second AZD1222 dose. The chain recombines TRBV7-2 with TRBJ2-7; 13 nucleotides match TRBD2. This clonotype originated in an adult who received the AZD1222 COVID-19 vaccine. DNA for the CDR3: TGTGCCAGCAGCACTAGGACTAGCGGGAGACATCGCGAGCAGTACTTC. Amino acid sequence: CASSTRTSGRHREQYF.